The 26 T cell receptor beta chains in this list originate from one sample, sequenced in a study of T cells expressing NK-cell markers. TCRdb re-called the 5' RACE reads and gives one entry per CDR3 protein, without DNA. The sample has 350,000 to 500,000 distinct CDR3 sequences. Sequencing was done on a sample of blood T cells: a sorted CD56 or NKG2C T cell subset, CD4+ or CD8+ T cells, or bulk PBMC T cells (not recorded which). The source of these receptors is a woman between 18 and 75 years old in good health.

The chain is built from TRBV12-3 or TRBV12-4 and TRBJ1-2. The CDR3 consists of 13 residues. CDR3 in amino acids: CATKVGGTYGYTF.

The V call is TRBV6-5, the J call TRBJ2-4. CDR1 is MNHEY and CDR2 is SVGAGI in the germline V gene. CDR3 size: 14 residues. CDR3 amino acids: CASSSHNLKNIQYF.

The V gene is TRBV27, the J gene TRBJ2-1; as DNA is missing, the TRBD1 call by TCRdb cannot be tested. Germline CDR1 and CDR2: MNHEY and SMNVEV (reference sequence). The CDR3 totals 12 residues. The CDR3 region is CASADRLNEQFF.

The chain combines TRBV29-1 with TRBJ1-6; TCRdb returns TRBD1, unconfirmable since there is no DNA. The CDR3 sequence is 15 residues long. CDR1 is SQVTM and CDR2 is ANQGSEA in the germline V gene. CDR3 sequence: CSVEVWSGHHSPLHF.

The chain joins TRBV7-8 to TRBJ2-3. CDR3 size: 14 residues. Germline CDR1 SGHVS, CDR2 FQNEAQ. The CDR3 reads CASSLGRNTDTQYF.

The V and J genes are TRBV20-1 and TRBJ1-1; TCRdb reports TRBD1, a call that lacks DNA to check it against. The CDR3 consists of 14 residues. The germline gives CDR1 DFQATT, CDR2 SNEGSKA (reference sequence). The CDR3 spells CSAANNRGGTEAFF.

The V gene is TRBV6-5, the J gene TRBJ1-4; TCRdb calls TRBD1, which cannot be checked without DNA. The CDR3 totals 14 residues. The germline V gene encodes CDR1 MNHEY and CDR2 SVGAGI. The CDR3: CASSSPGANEKLFF.

This chain links TRBV18 with TRBJ2-3; TCRdb's assignment of TRBD2 cannot be checked, as there is no DNA. Per the germline V gene, CDR1 is KGHSH and CDR2 is LQKENI. This CDR3 comprises 15 residues. The CDR3 here is CASSPGGYAADTQYF.

The V gene is TRBV12-3 or TRBV12-4, the J gene TRBJ2-1; TCRdb calls TRBD1, which cannot be checked without DNA. The CDR3 has 19 residues. The chain's CDR3 is CASSFPPSQRRGPYNEQFF.

Here the CDR3 reads CASSQDRVTTYYEQYF. The chain uses TRBV4-3 and TRBJ2-7; the TCRdb call, TRBD1, lacks DNA for checking. This CDR3 region has 16 residues. Germline CDR1 and CDR2: LGHNA and YSLEER.

CDR3 protein: CASSWTTSGMVNEQFF. The chain employs TRBV11-2 and TRBJ2-1; TCRdb picks TRBD2, but there is no DNA to check that call. The CDR3 extends over 16 amino acids. Germline lookup yields CDR1 SGHAT and CDR2 FQNNGV.

The chain links TRBV29-1 to TRBJ2-7. Germline V gene lookup returns CDR1 SQVTM and CDR2 ANQGSEA. This CDR3 has 14 residues. The CDR3 loop is CSVEDGRFGYEQYF.

The chain couples TRBV10-3 to TRBJ2-7; the D call from TCRdb, TRBD1, cannot be confirmed without DNA. Germline-derived CDR1 and CDR2 are ENHRY and SYGVKD. The CDR3 has 13 amino acids. The CDR3 region is CAIGTGFGDEQYF.

The chain is built from TRBV28 and TRBJ2-3; there is no DNA to check the TCRdb D call of TRBD2. The germline V gene has CDR1 MDHEN and CDR2 SYDVKM. The CDR3 is 18 amino acids. Here the CDR3 reads CASRPPGLAYPHTDTQYF.

The chain employs TRBV15 and TRBJ2-7; TCRdb proposes TRBD1, but this gene call is untestable without DNA. The CDR3 totals 15 residues. Germline V lookup: CDR1 LNHNV, CDR2 YYDKDF (reference sequence). CDR3 sequence: CATSVWGQGLTEQYF.

The chain employs TRBV7-3 and TRBJ1-1. The CDR3 contains 13 residues. In germline, CDR1 is SGHTA, CDR2 FQGTGA. This CDR3 reads CASSFGGTTEAFF.

V usage is TRBV7-2 and J usage is TRBJ2-5; with no DNA, the TCRdb D assignment of TRBD1 cannot be verified. Germline CDR1 SGHTA, CDR2 FQGNSA. This CDR3 comprises 14 residues. The CDR3 protein is CASSPNRGRETQYF.

The J gene is TRBJ2-7, the V gene TRBV20-1; the D call of TRBD2 rests on TCRdb alone, since no DNA is present to check it. The CDR3 covers 18 residues. Per the germline V gene, CDR1 is DFQATT and CDR2 is SNEGSKA (reference sequence). The CDR3 is CSARGGVGGLAGGYEQYF.

The chain joins TRBV20-1 to TRBJ2-1; TCRdb indicates TRBD2, and absent DNA this call remains unverified. The CDR3 sequence is 17 residues long. Per the germline V gene, CDR1 is DFQATT and CDR2 is SNEGSKA (reference sequence). The CDR3 sequence: CSAPSGRGRESIAEQFF.

The rearrangement joins TRBV4-2 to TRBJ2-7; TCRdb selects TRBD2, and the lack of DNA leaves this call unchecked. Germline assignment: CDR1 LGHNA and CDR2 YNFKEQ. This CDR3 comprises 16 residues. This CDR3 reads CASSPASGGPSYEQYF.

The V gene is TRBV20-1, the J gene TRBJ1-3; TCRdb returns TRBD1, unconfirmable since there is no DNA. The CDR3 covers 16 residues. Germline V lookup: CDR1 DFQATT, CDR2 SNEGSKA (reference sequence). The CDR3 reads CSARDPSGSSGNTIYF.

The chain uses TRBV5-1 and TRBJ2-1; as DNA is missing, the TRBD2 call by TCRdb cannot be tested. Germline loops: CDR1 SGHRS, CDR2 YFSETQ. This CDR3 is 14 amino acids long. CDR3 loop: CASSLSGSVNEQFF.

The chain combines TRBV20-1 with TRBJ2-5; the TRBD2 assignment by TCRdb is unverifiable without DNA. Germline values: CDR1 DFQATT, CDR2 SNEGSKA (reference sequence). This CDR3 has 14 amino acids. CDR3 in amino acids: CSARWASGQETQYF.

The chain couples TRBV7-2 to TRBJ2-2. The CDR3 runs to 13 residues. CDR1 is SGHTA, CDR2 FQGNSA, per germline. CDR3 sequence: CASSFSGIGELFF.

This chain connects TRBV20-1 to TRBJ1-2. Germline CDR1 reads DFQATT; CDR2 reads SNEGSKA (reference sequence). The CDR3 has 15 residues. CDR3 region: CSARDVSRINYGYTF.

The V gene is TRBV7-2, the J gene TRBJ2-5; TCRdb designates TRBD2, a call that cannot be tested without DNA. Germline CDR1 reads SGHTA; CDR2 reads FQGNSA. The CDR3 consists of 13 residues. The CDR3 protein is CASSFRGGETQYF.